The T cell receptor (beta chain) described here comes from a study of T cell responses to AZD1222 COVID-19 vaccine. Overall study findings and caveats: None of the repertoires were sampled until the peak T cell response had passed. Donor demographics were predominantly white British with a female majority; clonal diversity may be underestimated. Spike-specific TCR breadth and depth both grew after two AZD1222 doses. At study baseline, merely a handful of AZD1222 recipients were seropositive.

The protocol was immunoSEQ multiplex PCR, while the TCRdb copy is restricted to in-frame clones and leaves out a portion. The sample lists 150,000 to 170,000 clones; roughly nine tenths were seen once. As concerns this clone: The target antigen is unknown.

Unmatched junction bases numbered 3, after V lost 6 bases and J lost 11 bases. CDR1 and CDR2 (germline): SNHLY, FYNNEI. The CDR3 sequence is 11 residues long. Sample: peripheral blood, taken on day 0 of AZD1222 vaccination. The receptor was isolated from an adult in good health. The gene calls are TRBV2 and TRBJ1-4; TRBD1 matches 7 bases. CDR3 DNA: TGTGCCAGCAGACAGGGGAAGAAACTGTTTTTT. Translation: CASRQGKKLFF.